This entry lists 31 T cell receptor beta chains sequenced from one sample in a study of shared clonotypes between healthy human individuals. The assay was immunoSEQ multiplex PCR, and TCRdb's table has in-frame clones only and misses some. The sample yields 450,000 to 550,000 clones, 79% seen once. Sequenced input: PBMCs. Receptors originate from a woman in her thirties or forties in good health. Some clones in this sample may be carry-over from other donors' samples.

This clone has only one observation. CDR3 loop: CASSTDGVPNSPLHF. CDR3 sequence (DNA): TGCGCCAGCAGCACGGACGGAGTACCGAATTCACCCCTCCACTTT. The rearrangement links TRBV5-1 to TRBJ1-6; D not certain. In germline, CDR1 is SGHRS, CDR2 YFSETQ. The V gene lost 4 bases and the J gene lost 7 bases, with 15 bases spanning the gap. The CDR3 consists of 15 residues.

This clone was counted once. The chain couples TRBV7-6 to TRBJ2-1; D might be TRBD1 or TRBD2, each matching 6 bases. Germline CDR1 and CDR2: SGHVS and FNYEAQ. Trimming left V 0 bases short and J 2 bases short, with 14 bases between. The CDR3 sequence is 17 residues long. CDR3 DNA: TGTGCCAGCAGCTTAGCGCGCAGGGGAGGCGCCTACAATGAGCAGTTCTTC. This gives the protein CASSLARRGGAYNEQFF. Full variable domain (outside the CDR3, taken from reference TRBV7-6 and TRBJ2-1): GAGVSQSPRYKVTKRGQDVALRCDPISGHVSLYWYRQALGQGPEFLTYFNYEAQQDKSGLPNDRFSAERPEGSISTLTIQRTEQRDSAMYRCASSLARRGGAYNEQFFGPGTRLTVL.

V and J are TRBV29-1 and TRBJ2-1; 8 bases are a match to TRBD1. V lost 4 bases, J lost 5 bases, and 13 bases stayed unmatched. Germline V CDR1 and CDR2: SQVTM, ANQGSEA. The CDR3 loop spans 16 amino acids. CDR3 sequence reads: CSVAFFRDRRNNEQFF. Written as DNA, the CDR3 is TGCAGCGTTGCCTTCTTCCGGGACAGGCGGAACAATGAGCAGTTCTTC.

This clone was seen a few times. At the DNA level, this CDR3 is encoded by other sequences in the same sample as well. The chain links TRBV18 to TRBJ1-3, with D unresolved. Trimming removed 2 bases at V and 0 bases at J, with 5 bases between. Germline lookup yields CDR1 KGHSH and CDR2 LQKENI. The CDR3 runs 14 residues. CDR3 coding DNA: TGTGCCAGCTCACCAGGTGACTCTGGAAACACCATATATTTT. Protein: CASSPGDSGNTIYF.

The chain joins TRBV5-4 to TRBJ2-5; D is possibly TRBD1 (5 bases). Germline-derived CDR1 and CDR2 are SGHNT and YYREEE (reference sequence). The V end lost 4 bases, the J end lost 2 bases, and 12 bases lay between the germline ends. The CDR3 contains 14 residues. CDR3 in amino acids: CASSPDRYQETQYF. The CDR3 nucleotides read TGTGCCAGCAGCCCCGACAGATATCAAGAGACCCAGTACTTC.

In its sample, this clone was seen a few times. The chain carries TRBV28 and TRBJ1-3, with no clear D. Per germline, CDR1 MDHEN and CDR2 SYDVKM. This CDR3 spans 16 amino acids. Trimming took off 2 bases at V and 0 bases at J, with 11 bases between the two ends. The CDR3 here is CASSLGGRNSGNTIYF. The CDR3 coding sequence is TGTGCCAGCAGTTTAGGTGGGCGGAACTCTGGAAACACCATATATTTT.

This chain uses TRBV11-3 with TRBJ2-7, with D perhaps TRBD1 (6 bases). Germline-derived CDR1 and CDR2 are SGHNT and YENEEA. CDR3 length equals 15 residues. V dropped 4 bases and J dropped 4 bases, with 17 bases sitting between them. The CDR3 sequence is CASSSPRQEAYEQYF. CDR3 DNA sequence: TGTGCCAGCAGCTCCCCAAGACAGGAAGCTTACGAGCAGTACTTC.

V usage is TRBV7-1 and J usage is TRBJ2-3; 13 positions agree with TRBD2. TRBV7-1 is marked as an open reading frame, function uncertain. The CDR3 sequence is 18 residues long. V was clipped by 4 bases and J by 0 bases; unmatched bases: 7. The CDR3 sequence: CASSLVLAGGKSTDTQYF. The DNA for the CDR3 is TGTGCCAGCAGCTTAGTACTAGCGGGAGGGAAAAGCACAGATACGCAGTATTTT.

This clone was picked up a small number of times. The CDR3, as DNA: TGCGCCAGCAGCTTGCGAGGGGGACTGAACACTGAAGCTTTCTTT. Residues: CASSLRGGLNTEAFF. The V gene is TRBV5-1, the J gene TRBJ1-1; tentatively, D is TRBD1 (6 bases). The CDR3 loop spans 15 amino acids. Deletions cut 1 base from V and 0 bases from J, with 10 bases between. Germline CDR1 reads SGHRS; CDR2 reads YFSETQ. The whole variable domain, filled in from reference TRBV5-1 and TRBJ1-1, reads KAGVTQTPRYLIKTRGQQVTLSCSPISGHRSVSWYQQTPGQGLQFLFEYFSETQRNKGNFPGRFSGRQFSNSRSEMNVSTLELGDSALYLCASSLRGGLNTEAFFGQGTRLTVV.

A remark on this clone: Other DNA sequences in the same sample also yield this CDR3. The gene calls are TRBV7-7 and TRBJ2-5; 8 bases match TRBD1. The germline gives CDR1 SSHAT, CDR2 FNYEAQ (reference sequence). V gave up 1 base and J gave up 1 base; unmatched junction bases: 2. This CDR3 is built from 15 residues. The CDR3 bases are TGTGCCAGCAGCTTAGGTGGACAGGGCCAAGAGACCCAGTACTTC. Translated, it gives CASSLGGQGQETQYF.

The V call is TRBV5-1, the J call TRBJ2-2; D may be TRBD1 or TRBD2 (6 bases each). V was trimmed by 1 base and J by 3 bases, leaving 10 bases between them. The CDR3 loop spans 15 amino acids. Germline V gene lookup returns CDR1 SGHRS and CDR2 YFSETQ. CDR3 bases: TGCGCCAGCAGCTTGTATAGGGGGGACACCGGGGAGCTGTTTTTT. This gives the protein CASSLYRGDTGELFF.

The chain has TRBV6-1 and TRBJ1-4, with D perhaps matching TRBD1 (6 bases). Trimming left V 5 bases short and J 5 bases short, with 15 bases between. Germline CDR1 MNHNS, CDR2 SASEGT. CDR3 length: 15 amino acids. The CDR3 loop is CASSKDSGGNEKLFF. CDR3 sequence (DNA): TGTGCCAGCAGTAAGGACAGTGGAGGGAATGAAAAACTGTTTTTT.

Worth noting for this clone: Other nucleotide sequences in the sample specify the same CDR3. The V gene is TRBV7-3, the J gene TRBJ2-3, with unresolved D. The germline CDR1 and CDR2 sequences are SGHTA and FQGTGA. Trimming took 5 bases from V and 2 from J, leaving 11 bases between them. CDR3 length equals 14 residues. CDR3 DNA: TGTGCCAGCAGCCTAGGACGGAACACAGATACGCAGTATTTT. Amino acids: CASSLGRNTDTQYF.

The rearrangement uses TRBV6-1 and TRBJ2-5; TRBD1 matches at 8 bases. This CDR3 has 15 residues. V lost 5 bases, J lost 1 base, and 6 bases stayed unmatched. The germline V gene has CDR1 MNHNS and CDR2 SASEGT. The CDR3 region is CASSNYRGSQETQYF. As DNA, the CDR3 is TGTGCCAGCAGTAATTACAGGGGGTCCCAAGAGACCCAGTACTTC.

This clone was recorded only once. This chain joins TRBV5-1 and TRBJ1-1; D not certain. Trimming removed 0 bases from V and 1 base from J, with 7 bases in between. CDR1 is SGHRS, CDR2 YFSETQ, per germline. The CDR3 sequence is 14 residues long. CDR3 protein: CASSLGATNTEAFF. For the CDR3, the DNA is TGCGCCAGCAGCTTGGGTGCAACGAACACTGAAGCTTTCTTT.

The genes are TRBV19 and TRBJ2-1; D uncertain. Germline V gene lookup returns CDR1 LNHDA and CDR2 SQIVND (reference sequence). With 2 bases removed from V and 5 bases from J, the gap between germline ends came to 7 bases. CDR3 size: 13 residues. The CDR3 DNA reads TGTGCCAGTAGTATAACGGGCCACAATGAGCAGTTCTTC. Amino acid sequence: CASSITGHNEQFF.

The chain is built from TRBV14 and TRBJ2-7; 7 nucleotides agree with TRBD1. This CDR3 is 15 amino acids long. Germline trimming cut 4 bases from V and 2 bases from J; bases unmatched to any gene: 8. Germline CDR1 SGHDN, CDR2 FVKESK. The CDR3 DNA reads TGTGCCAGCAGCCCCCTAGGGGGCCGAGCCTACGAGCAGTACTTC. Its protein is CASSPLGGRAYEQYF.

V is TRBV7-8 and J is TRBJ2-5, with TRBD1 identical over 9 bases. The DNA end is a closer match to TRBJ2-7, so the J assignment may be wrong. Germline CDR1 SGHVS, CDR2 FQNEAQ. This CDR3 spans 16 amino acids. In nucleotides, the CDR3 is TGTGCCAGCAGCAAATACCCCCCGGGACAGGGCTACGAGCAGTACTTC. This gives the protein CASSKYPPGQGYEQYF.

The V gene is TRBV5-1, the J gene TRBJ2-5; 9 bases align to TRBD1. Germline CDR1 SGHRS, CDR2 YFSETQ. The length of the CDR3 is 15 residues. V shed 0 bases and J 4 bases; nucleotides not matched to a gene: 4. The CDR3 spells CASSLGTGEGETQYF. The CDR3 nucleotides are TGCGCCAGCAGCTTGGGGACAGGGGAGGGAGAGACCCAGTACTTC.

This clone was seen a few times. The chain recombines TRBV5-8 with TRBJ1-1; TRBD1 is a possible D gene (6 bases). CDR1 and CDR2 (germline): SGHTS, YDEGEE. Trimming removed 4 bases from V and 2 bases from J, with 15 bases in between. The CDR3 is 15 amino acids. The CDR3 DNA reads TGTGCCAGCAGCCGATCCCTACAGGGAAACACTGAAGCTTTCTTT. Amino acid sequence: CASSRSLQGNTEAFF.

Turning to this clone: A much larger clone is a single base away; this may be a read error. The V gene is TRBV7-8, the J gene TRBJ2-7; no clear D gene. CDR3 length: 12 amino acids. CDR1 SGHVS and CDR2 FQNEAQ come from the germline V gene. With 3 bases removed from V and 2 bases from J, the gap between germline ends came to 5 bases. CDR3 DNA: TGTGCCAGCAGCTTCGAAGCCTACGAGCAGTACTTC. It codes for CASSFEAYEQYF.

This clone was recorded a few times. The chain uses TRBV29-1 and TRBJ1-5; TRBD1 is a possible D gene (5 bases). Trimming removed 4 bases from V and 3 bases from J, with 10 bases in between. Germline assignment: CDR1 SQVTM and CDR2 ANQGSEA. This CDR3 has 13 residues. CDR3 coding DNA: TGCAGCGTTGCGGCAGGGAACAATCAGCCCCAGCATTTT. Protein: CSVAAGNNQPQHF.

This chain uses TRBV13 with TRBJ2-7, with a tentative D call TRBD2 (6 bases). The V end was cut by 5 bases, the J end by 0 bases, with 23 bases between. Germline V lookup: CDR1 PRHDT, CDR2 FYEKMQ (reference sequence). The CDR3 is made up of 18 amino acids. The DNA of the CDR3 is TGTGCCAGCAGCCACTTGTGGTCACGGGGGTCGAGCTCCTACGAGCAGTACTTC. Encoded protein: CASSHLWSRGSSSYEQYF. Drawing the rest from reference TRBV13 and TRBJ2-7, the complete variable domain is AAGVIQSPRHLIKEKRETATLKCYPIPRHDTVYWYQQGPGQDPQFLISFYEKMQSDKGSIPDRFSAQQFSDYHSELNMSSLELGDSALYFCASSHLWSRGSSSYEQYFGPGTRLTVT.

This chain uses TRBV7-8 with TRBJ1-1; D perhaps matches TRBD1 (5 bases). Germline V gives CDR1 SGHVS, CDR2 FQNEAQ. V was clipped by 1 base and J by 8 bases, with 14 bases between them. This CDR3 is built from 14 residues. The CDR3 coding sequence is TGTGCCAGCAGCTTAGTGGTGGGCCGGACAGAAGCTTTCTTT. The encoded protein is CASSLVVGRTEAFF. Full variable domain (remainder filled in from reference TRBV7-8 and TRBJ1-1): GAGVSQSPRYKVAKRGQDVALRCDPISGHVSLFWYQQALGQGPEFLTYFQNEAQLDKSGLPSDRFFAERPEGSVSTLKIQRTQQEDSAVYLCASSLVVGRTEAFFGQGTRLTVV.

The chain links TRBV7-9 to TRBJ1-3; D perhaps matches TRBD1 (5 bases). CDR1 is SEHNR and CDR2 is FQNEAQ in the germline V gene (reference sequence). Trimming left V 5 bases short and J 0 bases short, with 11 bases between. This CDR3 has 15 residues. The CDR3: CASSAGRTSGNTIYF. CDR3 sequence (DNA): TGTGCCAGCAGCGCGGGACGGACCTCTGGAAACACCATATATTTT.

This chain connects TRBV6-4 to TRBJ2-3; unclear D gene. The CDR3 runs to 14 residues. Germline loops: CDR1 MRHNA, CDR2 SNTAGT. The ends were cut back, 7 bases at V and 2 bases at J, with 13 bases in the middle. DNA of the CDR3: TGTGCCAGCACCTTCCGGGCGGCCACAGATACGCAGTATTTT. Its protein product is CASTFRAATDTQYF.

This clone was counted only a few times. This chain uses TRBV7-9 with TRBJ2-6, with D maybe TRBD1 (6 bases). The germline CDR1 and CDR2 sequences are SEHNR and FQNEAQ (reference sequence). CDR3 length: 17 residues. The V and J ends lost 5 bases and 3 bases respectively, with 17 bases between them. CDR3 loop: CASSPTTGRGGANVLTF. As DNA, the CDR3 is TGTGCCAGCAGCCCCACGACAGGCCGGGGTGGGGCCAACGTCCTGACTTTC.

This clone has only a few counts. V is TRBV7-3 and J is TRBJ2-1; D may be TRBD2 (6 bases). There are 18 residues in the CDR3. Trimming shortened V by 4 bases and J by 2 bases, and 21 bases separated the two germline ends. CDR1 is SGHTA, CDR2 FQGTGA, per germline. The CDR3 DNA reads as TGTGCCAGCAGCTCGATTGGGCCCCTCGGGAGCCCCTACAATGAGCAGTTCTTC. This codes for CASSSIGPLGSPYNEQFF.

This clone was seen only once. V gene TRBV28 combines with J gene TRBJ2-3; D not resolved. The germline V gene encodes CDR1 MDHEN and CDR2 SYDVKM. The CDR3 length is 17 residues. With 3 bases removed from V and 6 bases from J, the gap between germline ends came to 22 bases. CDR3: CASSLTLARPDLDTQYF. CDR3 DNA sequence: TGTGCCAGCAGTTTGACCTTGGCTAGACCAGATTTGGATACGCAGTATTTT.

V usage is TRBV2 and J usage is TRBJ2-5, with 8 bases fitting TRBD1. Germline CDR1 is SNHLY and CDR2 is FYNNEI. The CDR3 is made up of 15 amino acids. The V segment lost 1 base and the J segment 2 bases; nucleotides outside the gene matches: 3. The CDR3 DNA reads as TGTGCCAGCAGTGAAGGGACAGGGTTTCAAGAGACCCAGTACTTC. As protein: CASSEGTGFQETQYF.

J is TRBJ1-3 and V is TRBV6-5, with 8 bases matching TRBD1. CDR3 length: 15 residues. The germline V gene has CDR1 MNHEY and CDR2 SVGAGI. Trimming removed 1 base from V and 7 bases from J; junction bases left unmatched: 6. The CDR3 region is CASSYFQGAENTIYF. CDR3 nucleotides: TGTGCCAGCAGTTACTTCCAGGGGGCTGAGAACACCATATATTTT.